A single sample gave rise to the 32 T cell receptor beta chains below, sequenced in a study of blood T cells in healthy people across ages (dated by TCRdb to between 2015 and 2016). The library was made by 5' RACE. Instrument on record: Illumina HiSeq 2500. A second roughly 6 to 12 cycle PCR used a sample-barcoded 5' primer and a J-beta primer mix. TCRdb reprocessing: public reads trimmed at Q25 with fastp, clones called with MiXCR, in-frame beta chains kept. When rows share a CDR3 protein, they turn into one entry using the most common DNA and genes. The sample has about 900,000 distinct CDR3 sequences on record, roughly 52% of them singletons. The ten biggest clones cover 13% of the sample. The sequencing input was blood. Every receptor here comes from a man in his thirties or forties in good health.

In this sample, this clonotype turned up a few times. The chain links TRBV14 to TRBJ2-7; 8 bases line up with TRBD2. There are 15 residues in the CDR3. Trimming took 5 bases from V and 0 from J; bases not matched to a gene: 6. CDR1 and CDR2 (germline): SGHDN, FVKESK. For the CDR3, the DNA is TGTGCCAGCAGCGTTGTAGCGGGGAGCTCCTACGAGCAGTACTTC. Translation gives CASSVVAGSSYEQYF.

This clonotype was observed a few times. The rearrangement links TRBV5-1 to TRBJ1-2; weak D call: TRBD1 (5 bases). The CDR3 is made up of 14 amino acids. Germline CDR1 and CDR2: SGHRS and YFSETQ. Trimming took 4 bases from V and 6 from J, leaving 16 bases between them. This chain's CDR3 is CASSLRGLGDGYTF. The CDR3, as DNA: TGCGCCAGCAGCCTTCGGGGCCTAGGGGATGGCTACACCTTC. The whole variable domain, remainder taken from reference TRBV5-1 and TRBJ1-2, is KAGVTQTPRYLIKTRGQQVTLSCSPISGHRSVSWYQQTPGQGLQFLFEYFSETQRNKGNFPGRFSGRQFSNSRSEMNVSTLELGDSALYLCASSLRGLGDGYTFGSGTRLTVV.

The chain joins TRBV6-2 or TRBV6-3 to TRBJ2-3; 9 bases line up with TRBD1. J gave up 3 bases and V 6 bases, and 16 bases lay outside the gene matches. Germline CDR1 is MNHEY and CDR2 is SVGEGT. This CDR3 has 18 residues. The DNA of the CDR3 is TGTGCCAGCAGATCGGACAGGGGCCCGCCGGAGTTAACAGATACGCAGTATTTT. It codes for CASRSDRGPPELTDTQYF.

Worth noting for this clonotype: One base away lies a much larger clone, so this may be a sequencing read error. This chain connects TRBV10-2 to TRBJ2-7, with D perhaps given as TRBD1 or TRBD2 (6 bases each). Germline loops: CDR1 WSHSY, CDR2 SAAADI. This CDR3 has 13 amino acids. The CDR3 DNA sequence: TGCACCAGCAGTCCGTCAGGGGCGGGGGAGCAGTACTTC. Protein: CTSSPSGAGEQYF.

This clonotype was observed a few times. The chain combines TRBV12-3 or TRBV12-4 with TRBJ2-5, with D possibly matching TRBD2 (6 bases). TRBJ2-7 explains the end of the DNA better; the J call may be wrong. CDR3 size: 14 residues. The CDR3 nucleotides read TGTGCCAGCAGTCCAGGGACTCCGTTCTACGAGCAGTACTTC. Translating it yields CASSPGTPFYEQYF.

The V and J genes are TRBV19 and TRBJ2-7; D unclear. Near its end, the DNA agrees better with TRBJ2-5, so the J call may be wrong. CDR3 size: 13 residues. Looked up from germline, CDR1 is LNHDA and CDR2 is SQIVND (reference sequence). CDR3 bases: TGTGCCAGTAGGATTAGCTCAGGAGAGACCCAGTACTTC. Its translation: CASRISSGETQYF.

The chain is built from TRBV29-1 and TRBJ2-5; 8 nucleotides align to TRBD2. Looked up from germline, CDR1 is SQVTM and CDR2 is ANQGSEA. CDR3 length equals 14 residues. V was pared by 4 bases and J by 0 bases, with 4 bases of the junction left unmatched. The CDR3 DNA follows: TGCAGCGTTGGTCGGGGGGGGTACCAAGAGACCCAGTACTTC. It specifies CSVGRGGYQETQYF.

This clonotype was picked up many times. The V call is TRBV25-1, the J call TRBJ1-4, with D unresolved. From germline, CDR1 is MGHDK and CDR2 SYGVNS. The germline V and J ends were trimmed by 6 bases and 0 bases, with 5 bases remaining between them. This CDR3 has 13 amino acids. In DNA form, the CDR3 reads TGTGCCAGCAGGCCAGCAACTAATGAAAAACTGTTTTTT. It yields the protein CASRPATNEKLFF.

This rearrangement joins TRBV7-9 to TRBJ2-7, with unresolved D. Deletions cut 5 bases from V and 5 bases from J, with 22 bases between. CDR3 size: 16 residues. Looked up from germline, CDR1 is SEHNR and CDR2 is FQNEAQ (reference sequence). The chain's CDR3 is CASSNKWARGVDEQYF. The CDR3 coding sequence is TGTGCCAGCAGCAACAAATGGGCCCGAGGAGTTGACGAGCAGTACTTC.

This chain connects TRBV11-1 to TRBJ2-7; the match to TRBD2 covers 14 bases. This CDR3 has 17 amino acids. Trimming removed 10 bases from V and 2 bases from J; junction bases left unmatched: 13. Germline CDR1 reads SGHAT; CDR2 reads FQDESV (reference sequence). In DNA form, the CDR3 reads TGTGCCACTCTACTCGACGGGACTAGCGGGGGAACCTACGAGCAGTACTTC. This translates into CATLLDGTSGGTYEQYF.

CDR3 DNA: TGTGCCAGCAGCTTAGCAACAGGGGGCTCTTATGGCTACACCTTC. This gives the protein CASSLATGGSYGYTF. The V call is TRBV7-9, the J call TRBJ1-2, with 9 bases matching TRBD1. The junction had 4 bases not matched to a gene; V was cut back by 0 bases and J by 5 bases. From germline, CDR1 is SEHNR and CDR2 FQNEAQ (reference sequence). The CDR3 has 15 amino acids.

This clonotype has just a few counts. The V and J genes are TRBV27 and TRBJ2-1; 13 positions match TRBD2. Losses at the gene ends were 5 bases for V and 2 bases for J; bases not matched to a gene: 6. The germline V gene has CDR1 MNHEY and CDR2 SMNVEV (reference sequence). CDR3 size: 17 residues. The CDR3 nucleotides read TGTGCCAGCAGTCCCACTAGCGGGGGGGCCGCCTACAATGAGCAGTTCTTC. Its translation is CASSPTSGGAAYNEQFF.

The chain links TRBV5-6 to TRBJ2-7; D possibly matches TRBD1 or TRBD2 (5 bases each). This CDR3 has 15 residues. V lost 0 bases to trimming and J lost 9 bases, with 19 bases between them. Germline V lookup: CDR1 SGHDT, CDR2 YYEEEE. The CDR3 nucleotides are TGTGCCAGCAGCTTGGGAGAGGGGACCATTTATGGGCAGTACTTC. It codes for CASSLGEGTIYGQYF.

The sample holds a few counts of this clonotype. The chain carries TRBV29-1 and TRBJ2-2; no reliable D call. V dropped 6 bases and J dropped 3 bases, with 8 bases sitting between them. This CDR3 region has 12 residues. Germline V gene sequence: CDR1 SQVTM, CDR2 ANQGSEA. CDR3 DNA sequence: TGCAGCGTGCTTGGAGACACCGGGGAGCTGTTTTTT. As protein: CSVLGDTGELFF.

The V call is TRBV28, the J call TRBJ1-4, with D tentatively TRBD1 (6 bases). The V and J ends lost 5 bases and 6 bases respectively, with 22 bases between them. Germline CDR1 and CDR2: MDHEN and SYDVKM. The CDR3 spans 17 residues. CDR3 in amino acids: CASSPSPGTPLYEKLFF. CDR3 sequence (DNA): TGTGCCAGCAGTCCTAGTCCCGGGACACCCCTCTATGAAAAACTGTTTTTT.

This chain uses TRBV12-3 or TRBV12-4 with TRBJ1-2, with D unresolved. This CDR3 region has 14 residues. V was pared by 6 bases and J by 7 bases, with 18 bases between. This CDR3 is CASSLDGRPAGYTF. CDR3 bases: TGTGCCAGCAGCCTTGACGGCAGACCGGCTGGCTACACCTTC.

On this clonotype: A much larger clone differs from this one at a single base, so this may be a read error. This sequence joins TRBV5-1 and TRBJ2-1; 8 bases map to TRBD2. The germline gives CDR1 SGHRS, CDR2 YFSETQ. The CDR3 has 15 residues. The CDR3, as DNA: TGCGCCAGCAACTTGGGCGGGGGGCCGGGCAATGAGCAGTTCTTC. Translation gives CASNLGGGPGNEQFF.

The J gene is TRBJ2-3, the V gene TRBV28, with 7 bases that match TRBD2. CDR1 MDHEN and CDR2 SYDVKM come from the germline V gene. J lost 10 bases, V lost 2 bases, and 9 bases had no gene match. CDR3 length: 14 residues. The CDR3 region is CASSLDPGGRAQYF. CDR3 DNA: TGTGCCAGCAGTTTAGACCCGGGAGGCAGGGCGCAGTATTTT.

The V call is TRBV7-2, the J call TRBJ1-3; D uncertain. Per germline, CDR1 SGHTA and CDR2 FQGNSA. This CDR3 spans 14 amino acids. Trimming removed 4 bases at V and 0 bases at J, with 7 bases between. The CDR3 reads CASSSANSGNTIYF. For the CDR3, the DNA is TGTGCCAGCAGCTCGGCCAACTCTGGAAACACCATATATTTT.

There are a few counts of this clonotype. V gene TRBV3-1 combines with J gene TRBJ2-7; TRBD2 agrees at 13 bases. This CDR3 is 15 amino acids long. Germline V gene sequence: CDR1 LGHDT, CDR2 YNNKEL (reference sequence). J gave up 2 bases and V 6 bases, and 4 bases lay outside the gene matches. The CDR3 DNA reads TGTGCCAGCAGTTACGGGACTAGCGGGGCCTACGAGCAGTACTTC. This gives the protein CASSYGTSGAYEQYF.

CDR3 coding DNA: TGTGCCAGCAGGGAAACCGGGACAGGGGTTAACGAGCAGTACTTC. Encoded protein: CASRETGTGVNEQYF. The chain has TRBV13 and TRBJ2-7; 10 bases are shared with TRBD1. Germline CDR1 reads PRHDT; CDR2 reads FYEKMQ (reference sequence). This CDR3 contains 15 residues. After removal of 6 bases from V and 5 bases from J, the junction contained 10 bases not matched to a gene.

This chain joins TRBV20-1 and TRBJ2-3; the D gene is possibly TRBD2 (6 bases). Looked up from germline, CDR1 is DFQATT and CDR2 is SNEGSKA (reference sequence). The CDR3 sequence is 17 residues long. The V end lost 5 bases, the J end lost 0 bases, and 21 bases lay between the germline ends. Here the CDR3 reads CSAGTPMAGTSTDTQYF. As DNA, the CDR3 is TGCAGTGCTGGTACTCCCATGGCGGGGACCAGCACAGATACGCAGTATTTT.

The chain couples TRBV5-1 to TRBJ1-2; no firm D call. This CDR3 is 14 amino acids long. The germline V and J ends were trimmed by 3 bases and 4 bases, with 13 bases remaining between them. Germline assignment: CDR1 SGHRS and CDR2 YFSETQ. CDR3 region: CASSSGLVFYGYTF. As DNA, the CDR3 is TGCGCCAGCAGCTCAGGACTGGTTTTCTATGGCTACACCTTC. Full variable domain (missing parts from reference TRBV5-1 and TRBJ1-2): KAGVTQTPRYLIKTRGQQVTLSCSPISGHRSVSWYQQTPGQGLQFLFEYFSETQRNKGNFPGRFSGRQFSNSRSEMNVSTLELGDSALYLCASSSGLVFYGYTFGSGTRLTVV.

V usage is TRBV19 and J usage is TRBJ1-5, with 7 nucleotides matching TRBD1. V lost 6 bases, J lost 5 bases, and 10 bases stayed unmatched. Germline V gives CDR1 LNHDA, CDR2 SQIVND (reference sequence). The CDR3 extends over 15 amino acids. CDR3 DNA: TGTGCCAGTAGGAAACAGGGGTTTCTCGATCAGCCCCAGCATTTT. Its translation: CASRKQGFLDQPQHF.

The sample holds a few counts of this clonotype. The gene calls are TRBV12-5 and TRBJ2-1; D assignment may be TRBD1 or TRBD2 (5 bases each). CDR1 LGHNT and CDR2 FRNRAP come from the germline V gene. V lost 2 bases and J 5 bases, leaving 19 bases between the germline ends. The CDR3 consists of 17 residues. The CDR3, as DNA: TGTGCTAGTGGTTTGACAAAACAGGAGGAACTTAACAATGAGCAGTTCTTC. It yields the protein CASGLTKQEELNNEQFF.

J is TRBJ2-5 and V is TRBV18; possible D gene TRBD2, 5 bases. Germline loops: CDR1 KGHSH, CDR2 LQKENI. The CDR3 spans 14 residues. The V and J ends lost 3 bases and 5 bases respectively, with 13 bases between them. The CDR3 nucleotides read TGTGCCAGCTCACCTATCGATCAGCGGGAGACCCAGTACTTC. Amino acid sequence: CASSPIDQRETQYF.

This chain's CDR3 is CASSQGQFSGANVLTF. CDR3 DNA: TGTGCCAGCAGCCAAGGTCAGTTCTCTGGGGCCAACGTCCTGACTTTC. This rearrangement joins TRBV3-1 to TRBJ2-6; D gene uncertain. The V end lost 1 base, the J end lost 0 bases, and 7 bases lay between the germline ends. This CDR3 contains 16 residues. Germline-derived CDR1 and CDR2 are LGHDT and YNNKEL (reference sequence).

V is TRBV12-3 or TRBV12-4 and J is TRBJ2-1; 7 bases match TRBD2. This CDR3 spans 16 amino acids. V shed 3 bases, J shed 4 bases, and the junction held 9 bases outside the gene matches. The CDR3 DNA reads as TGTGCCAGCAGTTTTGGGTGGGAGGGCCCTTACAATGAGCAGTTCTTC. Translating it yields CASSFGWEGPYNEQFF.

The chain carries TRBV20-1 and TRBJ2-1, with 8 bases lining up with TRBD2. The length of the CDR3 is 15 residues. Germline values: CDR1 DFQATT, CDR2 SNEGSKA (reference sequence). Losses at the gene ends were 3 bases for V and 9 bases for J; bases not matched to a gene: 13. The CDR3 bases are TGCAGTGCTAGGATGGGAGGCGGGGGGCATGGTGAGCAGTTCTTC. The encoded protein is CSARMGGGGHGEQFF.

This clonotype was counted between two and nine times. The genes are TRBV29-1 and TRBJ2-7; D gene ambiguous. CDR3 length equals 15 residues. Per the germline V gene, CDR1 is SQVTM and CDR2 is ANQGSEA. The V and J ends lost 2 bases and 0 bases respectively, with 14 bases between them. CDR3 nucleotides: TGCAGCGTTGAAACACCGGCTAGGAGCTCCTACGAGCAGTACTTC. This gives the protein CSVETPARSSYEQYF.

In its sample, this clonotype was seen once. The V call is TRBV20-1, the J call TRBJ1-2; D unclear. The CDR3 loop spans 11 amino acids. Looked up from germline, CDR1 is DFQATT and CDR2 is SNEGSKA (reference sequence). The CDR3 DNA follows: TGCAGCGGGATCTTTAACTATGGCTACACCTTC. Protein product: CSGIFNYGYTF.

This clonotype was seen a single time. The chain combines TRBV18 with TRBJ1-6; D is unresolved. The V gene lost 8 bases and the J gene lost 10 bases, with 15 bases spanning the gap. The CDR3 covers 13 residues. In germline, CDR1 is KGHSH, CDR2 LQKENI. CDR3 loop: CASPPGVRSPLHF. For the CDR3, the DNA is TGTGCCAGCCCTCCCGGGGTCAGGTCACCCCTCCACTTT.